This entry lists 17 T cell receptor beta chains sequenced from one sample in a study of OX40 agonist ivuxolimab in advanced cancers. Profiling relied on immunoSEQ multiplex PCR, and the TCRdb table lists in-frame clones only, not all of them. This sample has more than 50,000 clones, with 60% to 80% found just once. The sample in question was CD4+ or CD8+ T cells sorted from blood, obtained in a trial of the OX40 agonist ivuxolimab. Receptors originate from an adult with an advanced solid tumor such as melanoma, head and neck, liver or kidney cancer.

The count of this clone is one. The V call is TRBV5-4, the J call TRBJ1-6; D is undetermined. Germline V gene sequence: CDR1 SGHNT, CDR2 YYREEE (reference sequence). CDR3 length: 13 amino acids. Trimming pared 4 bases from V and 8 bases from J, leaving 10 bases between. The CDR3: CASSPGPDSPLHF. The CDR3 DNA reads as TGTGCCAGCAGCCCCGGGCCGGATTCACCCCTCCACTTT.

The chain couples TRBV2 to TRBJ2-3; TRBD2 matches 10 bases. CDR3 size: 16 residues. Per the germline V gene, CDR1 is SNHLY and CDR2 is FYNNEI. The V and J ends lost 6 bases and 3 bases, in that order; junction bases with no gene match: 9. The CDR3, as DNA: TGTGCCAGCAGGGGCCGTCGGACTAGCGGAACAGATACGCAGTATTTT. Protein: CASRGRRTSGTDTQYF.

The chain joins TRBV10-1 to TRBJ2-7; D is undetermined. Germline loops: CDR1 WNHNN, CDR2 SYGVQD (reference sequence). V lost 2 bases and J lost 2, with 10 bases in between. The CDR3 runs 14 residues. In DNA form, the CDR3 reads TGCGCCAGCAGTGAGGTGTATAATACCTACGAGCAGTACTTC. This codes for CASSEVYNTYEQYF.

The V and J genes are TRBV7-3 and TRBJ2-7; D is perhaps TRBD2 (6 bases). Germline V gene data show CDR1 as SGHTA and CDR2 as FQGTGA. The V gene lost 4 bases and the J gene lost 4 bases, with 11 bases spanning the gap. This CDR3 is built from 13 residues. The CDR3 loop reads CASSSEGRYEQYF. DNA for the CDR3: TGTGCCAGCAGCTCGGAGGGCCGTTACGAGCAGTACTTC.

The CDR3 DNA reads as TGTGCCAGCAGTTTATCGAAGTCTTATACCCTCACCGGGGAGCTGTTTTTT. Translated: CASSLSKSYTLTGELFF. This chain joins TRBV27 and TRBJ2-2; D is unresolved. The V end lost 0 bases, the J end lost 4 bases, and 15 bases lay between the germline ends. The CDR3 spans 17 residues. Germline V gene sequence: CDR1 MNHEY, CDR2 SMNVEV (reference sequence).

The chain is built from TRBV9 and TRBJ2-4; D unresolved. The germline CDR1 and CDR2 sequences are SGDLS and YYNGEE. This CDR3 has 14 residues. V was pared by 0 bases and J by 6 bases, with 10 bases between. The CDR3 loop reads CASSVEAVGNIQYF. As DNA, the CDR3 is TGTGCCAGCAGCGTAGAGGCTGTTGGAAACATTCAGTACTTC. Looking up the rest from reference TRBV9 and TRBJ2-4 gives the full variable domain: DSGVTQTPKHLITATGQRVTLRCSPRSGDLSVYWYQQSLDQGLQFLIQYYNGEERAKGNILERFSAQQFPDLHSELNLSSLELGDSALYFCASSVEAVGNIQYFGAGTRLSVL.

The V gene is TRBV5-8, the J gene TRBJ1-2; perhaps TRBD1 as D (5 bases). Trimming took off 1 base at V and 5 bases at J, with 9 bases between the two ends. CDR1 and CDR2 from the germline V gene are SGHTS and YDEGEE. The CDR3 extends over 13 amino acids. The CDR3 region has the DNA TGTGCCAGCAGCTTGCAGGGCAGGTATGGCTACACCTTC. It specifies CASSLQGRYGYTF. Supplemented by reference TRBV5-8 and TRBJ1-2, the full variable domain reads EAGVTQSPTHLIKTRGQQATLRCSPISGHTSVYWYQQALGLGLQFLLWYDEGEERNRGNFPPRFSGRQFPNYSSELNVNALELEDSALYLCASSLQGRYGYTFGSGTRLTVV.

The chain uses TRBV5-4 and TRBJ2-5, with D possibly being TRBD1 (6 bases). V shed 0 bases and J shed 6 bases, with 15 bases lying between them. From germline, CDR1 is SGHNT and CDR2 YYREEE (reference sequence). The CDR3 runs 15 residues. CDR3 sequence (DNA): TGTGCCAGCAGCTTGGGAGGGCAGGGGTTAAAGACCCAGTACTTC. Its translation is CASSLGGQGLKTQYF.

DNA for the CDR3: TGTGCCAGCAGCTACGGACAGGGAGGGCAGCCCCAGCATTTT. This sequence encodes CASSYGQGGQPQHF. The J gene is TRBJ1-5, the V gene TRBV5-5, with 8 bases matching TRBD1. CDR1 and CDR2 from the germline V gene are SGHKS and YYEKEE (reference sequence). The ends lost 3 bases at V and 7 bases at J; junction bases unmatched: 6. The CDR3 covers 14 residues.

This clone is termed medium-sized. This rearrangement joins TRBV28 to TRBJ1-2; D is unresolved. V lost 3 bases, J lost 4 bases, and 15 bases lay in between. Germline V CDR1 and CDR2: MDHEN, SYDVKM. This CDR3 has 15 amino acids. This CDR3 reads CASSFWASTVYGYTF. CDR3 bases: TGTGCCAGCAGTTTCTGGGCCAGCACCGTCTATGGCTACACCTTC.

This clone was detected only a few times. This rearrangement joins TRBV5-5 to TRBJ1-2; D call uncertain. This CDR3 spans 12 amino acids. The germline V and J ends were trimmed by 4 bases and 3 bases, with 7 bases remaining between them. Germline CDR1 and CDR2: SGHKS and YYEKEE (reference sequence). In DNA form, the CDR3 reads TGTGCCAGCAGCGAGGAGTACTATGGCTACACCTTC. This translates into CASSEEYYGYTF.

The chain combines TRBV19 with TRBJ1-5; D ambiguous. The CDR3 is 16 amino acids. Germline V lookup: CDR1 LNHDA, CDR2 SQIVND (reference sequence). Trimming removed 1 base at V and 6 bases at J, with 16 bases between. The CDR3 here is CASSIVRWGWSQPQHF. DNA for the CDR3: TGTGCCAGTAGTATAGTGCGATGGGGTTGGAGTCAGCCCCAGCATTTT.

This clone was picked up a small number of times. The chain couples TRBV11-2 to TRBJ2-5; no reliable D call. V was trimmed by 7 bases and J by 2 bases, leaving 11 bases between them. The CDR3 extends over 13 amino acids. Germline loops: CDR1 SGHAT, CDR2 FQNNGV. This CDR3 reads CASTPVAQETQYF. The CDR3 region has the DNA TGTGCCAGCACCCCAGTGGCTCAAGAGACCCAGTACTTC.

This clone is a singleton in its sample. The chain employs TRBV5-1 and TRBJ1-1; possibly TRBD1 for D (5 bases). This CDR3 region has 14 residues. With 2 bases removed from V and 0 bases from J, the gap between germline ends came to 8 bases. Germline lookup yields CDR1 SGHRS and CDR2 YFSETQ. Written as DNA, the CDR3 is TGCGCCAGCAGCTTTGACAGAATGAACACTGAAGCTTTCTTT. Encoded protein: CASSFDRMNTEAFF.

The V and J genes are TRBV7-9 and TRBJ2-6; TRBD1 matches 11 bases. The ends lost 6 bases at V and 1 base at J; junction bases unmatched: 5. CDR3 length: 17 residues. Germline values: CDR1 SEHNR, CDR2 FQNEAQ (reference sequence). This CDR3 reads CASSLGQGASGANVLTF. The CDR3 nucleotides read TGTGCCAGCAGTCTTGGACAGGGGGCGTCTGGGGCCAACGTCCTGACTTTC.

CDR3 in DNA: TGCGCCTCCACGAGAGGGGACGGGAACACTGAAGCTTTCTTT. This sequence encodes CASTRGDGNTEAFF. The chain employs TRBV5-1 and TRBJ1-1, with D possibly matching TRBD1 (5 bases). CDR3 length: 14 residues. Germline loops: CDR1 SGHRS, CDR2 YFSETQ. V shed 10 bases and J shed 1 base, with 17 bases lying between them.

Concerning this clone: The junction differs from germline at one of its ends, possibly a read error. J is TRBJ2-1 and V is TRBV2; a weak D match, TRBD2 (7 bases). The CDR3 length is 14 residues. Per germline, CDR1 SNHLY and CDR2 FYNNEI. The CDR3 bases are TGTGCCAGCAGTGAGCGGGGGCGCTACGATGAGCAGTTCTTC. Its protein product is CASSERGRYDEQFF.